This is a list of T cell receptor beta chains from one sample in a study of shared clonotypes between healthy human individuals. Measured with immunoSEQ multiplex PCR; TCRdb has only the in-frame clones, and not every one. The sample records millions of clones, more than 80% being singletons. Sequenced input: naive CD4+ T cells sorted from blood. Receptors originate from a man aged 18 to 35 in good health. CDR3s include the opening cysteine and the closing phenylalanine or tryptophan. A D gene is named only where the DNA matches it firmly. Size tells how often a clone was seen (once, few, many) or the class of an expanded clone, and some rows leave it out.

v_gene	d_gene	abundance	j_gene	CDR3nt	CDR3aa
TRBV7-9	TRBD2	-	TRBJ2-5	TGTGCCAGCAGCCGACTAGCGGGAGAGACCCAGTACTTC	CASSRLAGETQYF
TRBV29-1	-	-	TRBJ1-1	TGCAGCGTTTACCGAAACAAGGGGAGAGGCACTGAAGCTTTCTTT	CSVYRNKGRGTEAFF
TRBV10-3	-	-	TRBJ1-1	TGTGCCATCAGTGCTCTCCCCACTGAAGCTTTCTTT	CAISALPTEAFF
TRBV27	TRBD1	-	TRBJ1-1	TGTGCCAGCAGACCCGACGACAGGGTGGTCACTGAAGCTTTCTTT	CASRPDDRVVTEAFF
TRBV25-1	-	-	TRBJ1-6	TGTGCCAGCAGTGCCCCCGGGGGGGCGCCGAATTCACCCCTCCACTTT	CASSAPGGAPNSPLHF
TRBV11-2	-	once	TRBJ2-7	TGTGCCAGCAGCTTATTCCGGGAGCAGGGCGAGCAGTACTTC	CASSLFREQGEQYF
TRBV25-1	-	-	TRBJ1-2	TGTGCCAGCAGTGACAGACGGGGCTACACCTTC	CASSDRRGYTF
TRBV11-3	TRBD2	-	TRBJ2-1	TGTGCCAGCAGCCACGGGACTAGATTCAATGAGCAGTTCTTC	CASSHGTRFNEQFF
TRBV19	TRBD1	-	TRBJ1-2	TGTGCCAGTAGTATGAGGACAGGGGTCGACTACACCTTC	CASSMRTGVDYTF
TRBV10-3	TRBD1	-	TRBJ1-6	TGTGCCATCAGTGGTTTGGGACAGGGCGGTTCACCCCTCCACTTT	CAISGLGQGGSPLHF
TRBV27	TRBD1	-	TRBJ2-1	TGTGCCAGCAGTCCACGGGACAGGGGGTGGTACAATGAGCAGTTCTTC	CASSPRDRGWYNEQFF
TRBV6-5	-	-	TRBJ2-5	TGTGCCAGCAGTTACTCGGCGGCAGGAGGGACCCAGTACTTC	CASSYSAAGGTQYF
TRBV30	-	few	TRBJ1-1	TGTGCCTGGAGCGAAATTCGTACCGAAGCTTTCTTT	CAWSEIRTEAFF
TRBV7-2	TRBD2	once	TRBJ2-1	TGTGCCAGCAGATGGACTAGCGAGAACAATGAGCAGTTCTTC	CASRWTSENNEQFF
TRBV7-8	-	-	TRBJ2-3	TGTGCCAGCAGACTAGATCTCACAGATACGCAGTATTTT	CASRLDLTDTQYF
TRBV19	-	once	TRBJ2-2	TGTGCCACCCATGGAAGGCGTAACACCGGGGAGCTGTTTTTT	CATHGRRNTGELFF
TRBV5-1	TRBD2	-	TRBJ2-5	TGCGCCAGCAGACGGGGGGGAGAGACCCAGTACTTC	CASRRGGETQYF
TRBV2	-	-	TRBJ1-6	TGTGCCAGCAGTGACAAGCGGGACTATAATTCACCCCTCCACTTT	CASSDKRDYNSPLHF
TRBV7-2	-	-	TRBJ2-5	TGTGCCAGCAGCCCCCAACTTGGGTCGATAGAGACCCAGTACTTC	CASSPQLGSIETQYF
TRBV7-8	-	-	TRBJ2-5	TGTGCCAGCAGCTTAGGGGGACCGATCAGAGAGACCCAGTACTTC	CASSLGGPIRETQYF
TRBV6-1	-	-	TRBJ1-3	TGTGCCAGCAGGACGGCCGCTGGAAACACCATATATTTT	CASRTAAGNTIYF
TRBV5-4	-	-	TRBJ1-6	TGTGCCAGCAGCCGAGGGACGGGGGATTCACCCCTCCACTTT	CASSRGTGDSPLHF
TRBV2	-	once	TRBJ2-6	TGTGCCAGCACTAGTGGGTCTGGGGCCAACGTCCTGACTTTC	CASTSGSGANVLTF
TRBV4-1	-	-	TRBJ1-6	TGCGCCAGCAGCCATATGACAGGTTTTTTTAATTCACCCCTCCACTTT	CASSHMTGFFNSPLHF
TRBV7-8	-	-	TRBJ2-7	TGTGCCAGCAGCTTAGCGTTGGGCTACGAGCAGTACTTC	CASSLALGYEQYF
TRBV4-1	-	-	TRBJ1-5	TGCGCCAGCAGCCAAGATAATGTGGGGGGAGTGTCGTGGCCCCAGCATTTT	CASSQDNVGGVSWPQHF
TRBV30	-	-	TRBJ2-2	TGTGCCTGGACGGCGGGGAGGCGGAACACCGGGGAGCTGTTTTTT	CAWTAGRRNTGELFF
TRBV2	-	-	TRBJ1-4	TGTGCCAGAGGGGGGACGGCCCTTAATGAAAAACTGTTTTTT	CARGGTALNEKLFF
TRBV29-1	TRBD2	-	TRBJ2-1	TGCAGCGGAAAACGGACTAGCTCCTACAATGAGCAGTTCTTC	CSGKRTSSYNEQFF
TRBV9	-	-	TRBJ1-1	TGTGCCAGCAGCGTAGAGGCCCAGGTGGGGGGAGCTTTCTTT	CASSVEAQVGGAFF
TRBV15	TRBD1	-	TRBJ2-1	TGTGCCACCAGCAGGGGAGACAGGGGAGATGAGCAGTTCTTC	CATSRGDRGDEQFF
TRBV2	-	-	TRBJ2-3	TGTGCCAGCAGTTCTATCCGGGGGAGCACAGATACGCAGTATTTT	CASSSIRGSTDTQYF